This T cell receptor (beta chain) was obtained from a study of vaccination and CD4 T cells after COVID-19. Overall study: Comprising six males and four females, the convalescent participants counted two Hispanic individuals among them.

As regards this clonotype: Its target is not known.

Sequencing of cultured CD4+ T cell DNA used the Oncomine TCR Beta short-read assay. Via MiXCR, TCRdb re-called the PCR reads, giving one row per CDR3 protein. The sample yields more than 10,000 distinct CDR3 sequences, roughly 60% seen once. The sample's treatment: roughly 10-day PBMC culture with coronavirus spike peptide pools or control peptides (ViraFEST assay). Notes on the study in general: Within convalescent individuals, 304 out of 307 vaccine-specific clones proved to be spike mono-reactive.

Material: CD4+ T cells from blood, cultured in vitro, obtained before SARS-CoV-2 vaccination. The sequence was obtained from a human donor who had recovered from COVID-19.

CDR3 coding DNA: TGCAGTGCCAGTAAGGGACAGTACTACACTGAAGCTTTCTTT. Residues: CSASKGQYYTEAFF. This chain uses TRBV20-1 with TRBJ1-1; 7 bases line up with TRBD1. The J segment lost 3 bases and the V segment lost 6 bases, leaving 10 bases of the junction unmatched. Germline V gene sequence: CDR1 DFQATT, CDR2 SNEGSKA (reference sequence). The CDR3 consists of 14 residues.